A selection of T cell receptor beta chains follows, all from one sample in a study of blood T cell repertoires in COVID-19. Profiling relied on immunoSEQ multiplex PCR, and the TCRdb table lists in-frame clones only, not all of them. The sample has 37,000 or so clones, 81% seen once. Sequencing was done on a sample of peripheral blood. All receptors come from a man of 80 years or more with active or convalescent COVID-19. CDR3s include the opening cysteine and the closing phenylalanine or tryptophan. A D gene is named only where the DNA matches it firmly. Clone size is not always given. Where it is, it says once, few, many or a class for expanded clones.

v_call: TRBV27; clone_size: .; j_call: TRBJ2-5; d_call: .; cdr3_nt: TGTGCCAGCAGTCAAAACGACGGAGAAGAGACCCAGTACTTC; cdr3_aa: CASSQNDGEETQYF
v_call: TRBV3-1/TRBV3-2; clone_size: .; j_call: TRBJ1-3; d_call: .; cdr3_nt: TGTGCCAGCAGCCTAACTTACCCGGGAAACTCTGGAAACACCATATATTTT; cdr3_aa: CASSLTYPGNSGNTIYF
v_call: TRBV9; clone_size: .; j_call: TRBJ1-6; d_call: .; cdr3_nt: TGTGCCAGCAGCGCCCGATTACAGGGCCCTCAGTCACCCCTCCACTTT; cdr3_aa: CASSARLQGPQSPLHF
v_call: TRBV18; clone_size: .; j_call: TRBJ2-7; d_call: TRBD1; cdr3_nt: TGTGCCAGCTCGGCGCGGGACAGGGTCGCCGAGCAGTACTTC; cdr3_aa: CASSARDRVAEQYF
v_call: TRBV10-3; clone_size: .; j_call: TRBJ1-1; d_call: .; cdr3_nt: TGTGCCATCAGTGAGTCCATGGCAGGGGAAAACACTGAAGCTTTCTTT; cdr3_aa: CAISESMAGENTEAFF
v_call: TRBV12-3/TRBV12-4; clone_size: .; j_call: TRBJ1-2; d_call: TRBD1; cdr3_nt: TGTGCCAGCAGGGCTGGAGGGGGCGGCTACACCTTC; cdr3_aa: CASRAGGGGYTF
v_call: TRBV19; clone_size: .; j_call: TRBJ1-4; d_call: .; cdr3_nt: TGTGCCAGTAGTGGACAGATTAATGAAAAACTGTTTTTT; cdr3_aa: CASSGQINEKLFF
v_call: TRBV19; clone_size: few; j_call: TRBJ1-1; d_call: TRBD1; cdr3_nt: TGTGCCAGTAGCCCGACAGGGGCGGTCACTGAAGCTTTCTTT; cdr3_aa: CASSPTGAVTEAFF
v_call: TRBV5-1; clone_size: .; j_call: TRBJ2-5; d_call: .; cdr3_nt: TGCGCCAGCAGGGGTCAGGGGAGAGAGACCCAGTACTTC; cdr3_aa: CASRGQGRETQYF
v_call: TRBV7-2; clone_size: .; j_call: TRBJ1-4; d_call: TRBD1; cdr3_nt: TGTGCCAGCAGCGGACAGGGAAACACTAATGAAAAACTGTTTTTT; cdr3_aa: CASSGQGNTNEKLFF
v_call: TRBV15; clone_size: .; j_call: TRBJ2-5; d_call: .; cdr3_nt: TGTGCCACCAGCAATATAGGCGGGGAGACCCAGTACTTC; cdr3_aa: CATSNIGGETQYF
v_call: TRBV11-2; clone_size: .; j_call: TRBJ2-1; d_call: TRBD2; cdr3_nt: TGTGCCAGCAGCTTAGTTCCCCCCACAATGGCGGGAGCTTCTGAGCAGTTCTTC; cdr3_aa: CASSLVPPTMAGASEQFF
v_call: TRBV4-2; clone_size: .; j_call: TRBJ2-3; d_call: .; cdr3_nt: TGTGCCAGCAGCCAAGAATACGCTGATACTAGCACAGATACGCAGTATTTT; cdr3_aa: CASSQEYADTSTDTQYF
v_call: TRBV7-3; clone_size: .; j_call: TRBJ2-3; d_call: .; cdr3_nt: TGTGCCAGCAGGCGAGACGGGGGTAGCACAGATACGCAGTATTTT; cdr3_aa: CASRRDGGSTDTQYF
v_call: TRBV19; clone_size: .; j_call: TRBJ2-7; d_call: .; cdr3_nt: TGTGCCAGTACCCAATCCGGAGGGGCCTACGAGCAGTACTTC; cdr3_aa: CASTQSGGAYEQYF
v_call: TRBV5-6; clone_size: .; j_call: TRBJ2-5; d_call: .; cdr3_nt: TGTGCCAGCAGCCGCGGACAGCTACGGCGAGAGACCCAGTACTTC; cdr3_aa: CASSRGQLRRETQYF